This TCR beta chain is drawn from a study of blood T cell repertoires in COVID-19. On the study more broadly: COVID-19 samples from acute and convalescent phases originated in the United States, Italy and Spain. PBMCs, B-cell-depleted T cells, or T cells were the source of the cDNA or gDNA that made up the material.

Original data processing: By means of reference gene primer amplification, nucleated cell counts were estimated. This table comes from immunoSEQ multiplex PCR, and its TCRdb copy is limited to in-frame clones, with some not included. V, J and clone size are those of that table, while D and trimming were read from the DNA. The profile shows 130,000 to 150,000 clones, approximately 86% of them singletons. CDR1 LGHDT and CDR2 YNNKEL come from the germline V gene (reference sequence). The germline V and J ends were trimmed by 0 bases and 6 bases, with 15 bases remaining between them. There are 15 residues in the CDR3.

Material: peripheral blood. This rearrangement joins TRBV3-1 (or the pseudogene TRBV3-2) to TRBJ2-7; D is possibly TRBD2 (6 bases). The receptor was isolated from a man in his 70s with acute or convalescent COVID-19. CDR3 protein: CASSQEPGRRVEQYF. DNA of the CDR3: TGTGCCAGCAGCCAAGAACCGGGACGGAGGGTCGAGCAGTACTTC.